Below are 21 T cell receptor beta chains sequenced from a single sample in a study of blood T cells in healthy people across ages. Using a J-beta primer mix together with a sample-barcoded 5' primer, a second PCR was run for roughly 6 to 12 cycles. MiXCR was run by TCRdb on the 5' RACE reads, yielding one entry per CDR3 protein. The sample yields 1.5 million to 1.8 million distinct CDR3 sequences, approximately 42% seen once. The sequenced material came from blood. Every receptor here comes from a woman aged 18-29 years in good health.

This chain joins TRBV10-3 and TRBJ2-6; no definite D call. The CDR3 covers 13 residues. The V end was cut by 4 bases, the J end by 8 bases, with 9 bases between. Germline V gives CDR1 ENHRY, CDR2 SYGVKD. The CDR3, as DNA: TGTGCCATCAGTGCTCGCCAGACCAACGTCCTGACTTTC. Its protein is CAISARQTNVLTF.

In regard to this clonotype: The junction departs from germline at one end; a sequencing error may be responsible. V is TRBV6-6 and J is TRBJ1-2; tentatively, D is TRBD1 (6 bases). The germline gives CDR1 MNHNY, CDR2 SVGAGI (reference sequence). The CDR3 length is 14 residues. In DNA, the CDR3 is TGTGCTAGCAGTTATATCAGGGGTGATGGCGGCTACACCTTC. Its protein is CASSYIRGDGGYTF.

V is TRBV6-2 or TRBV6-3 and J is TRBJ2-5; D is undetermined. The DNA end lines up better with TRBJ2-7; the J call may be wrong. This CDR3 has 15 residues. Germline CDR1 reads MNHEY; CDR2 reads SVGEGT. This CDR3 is CASSPPHSRSYEQYF. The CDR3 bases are TGTGCCAGCAGCCCACCGCATTCTCGCTCCTACGAGCAGTACTTC.

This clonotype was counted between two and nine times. The CDR3: CATVGGGGDQPQHF. CDR3 in DNA: TGTGCCACGGTCGGCGGAGGGGGTGATCAGCCCCAGCATTTT. This sequence joins TRBV12-3 or TRBV12-4 and TRBJ1-5; TRBD1 is a possible D gene (6 bases). CDR3 size: 14 residues. The V end was cut by 10 bases, the J end by 5 bases, with 18 bases between.

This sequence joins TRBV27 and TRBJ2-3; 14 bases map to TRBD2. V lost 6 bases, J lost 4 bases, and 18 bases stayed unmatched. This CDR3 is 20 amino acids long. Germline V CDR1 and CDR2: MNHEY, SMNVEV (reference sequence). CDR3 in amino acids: CASRSTKGLAGVGTADTQYF. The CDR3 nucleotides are TGTGCCAGCAGGTCGACTAAGGGACTAGCGGGAGTAGGCACGGCAGATACGCAGTATTTT.

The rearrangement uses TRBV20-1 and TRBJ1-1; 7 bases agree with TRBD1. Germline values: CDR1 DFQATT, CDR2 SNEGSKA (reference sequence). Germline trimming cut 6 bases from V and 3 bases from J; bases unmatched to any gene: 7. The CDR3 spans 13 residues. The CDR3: CSAQQGMDTEAFF. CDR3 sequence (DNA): TGCAGTGCCCAACAGGGGATGGACACTGAAGCTTTCTTT.

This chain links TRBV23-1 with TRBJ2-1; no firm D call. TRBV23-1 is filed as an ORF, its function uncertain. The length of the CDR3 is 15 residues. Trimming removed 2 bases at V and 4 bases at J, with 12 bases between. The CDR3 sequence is CASSQGPELYNEQFF. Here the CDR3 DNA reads TGCGCCAGCAGTCAAGGCCCGGAGTTATACAATGAGCAGTTCTTC.

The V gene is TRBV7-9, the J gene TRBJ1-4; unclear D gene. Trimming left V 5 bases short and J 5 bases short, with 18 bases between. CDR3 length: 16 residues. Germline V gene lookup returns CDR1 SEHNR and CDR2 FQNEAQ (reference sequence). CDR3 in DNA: TGTGCCAGCAGCACGGCCAGAGGGAACGTCAATGAAAAACTGTTTTTT. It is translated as CASSTARGNVNEKLFF.

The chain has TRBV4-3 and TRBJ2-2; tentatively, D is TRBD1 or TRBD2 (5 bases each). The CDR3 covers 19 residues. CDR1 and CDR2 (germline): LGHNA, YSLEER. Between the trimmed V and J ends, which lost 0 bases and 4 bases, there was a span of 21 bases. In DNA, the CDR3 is TGCGCCAGCAGCCAAGATATATTGGGGGAGAGGGGAAGCACCGGGGAGCTGTTTTTT. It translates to CASSQDILGERGSTGELFF.

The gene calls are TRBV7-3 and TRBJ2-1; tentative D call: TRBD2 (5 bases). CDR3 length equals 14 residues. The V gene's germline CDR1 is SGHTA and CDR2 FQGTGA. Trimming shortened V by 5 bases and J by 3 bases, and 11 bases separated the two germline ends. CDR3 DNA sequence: TGTGCCAGCAGCGTAAACGGGAACTACAATGAGCAGTTCTTC. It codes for CASSVNGNYNEQFF.

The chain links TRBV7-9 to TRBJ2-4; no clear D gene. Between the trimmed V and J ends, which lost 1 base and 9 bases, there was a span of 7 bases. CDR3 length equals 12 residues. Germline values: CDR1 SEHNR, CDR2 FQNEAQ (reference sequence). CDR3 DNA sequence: TGTGCCAGCAGCTTAGGGGTTAGCATTCAGTACTTC. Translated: CASSLGVSIQYF.

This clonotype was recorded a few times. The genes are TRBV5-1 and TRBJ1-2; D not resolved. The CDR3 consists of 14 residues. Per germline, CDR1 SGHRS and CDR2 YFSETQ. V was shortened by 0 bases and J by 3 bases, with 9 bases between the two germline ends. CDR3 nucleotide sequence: TGCGCCAGCAGCTTGGCGGTGAACTACTATGGCTACACCTTC. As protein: CASSLAVNYYGYTF.

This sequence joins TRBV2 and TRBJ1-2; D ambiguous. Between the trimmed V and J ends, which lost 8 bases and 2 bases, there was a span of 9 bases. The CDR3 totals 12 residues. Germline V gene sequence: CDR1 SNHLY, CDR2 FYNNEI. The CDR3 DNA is TGTGCCAGCGACGGGCTAAACTATGGCTACACCTTC. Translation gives CASDGLNYGYTF.

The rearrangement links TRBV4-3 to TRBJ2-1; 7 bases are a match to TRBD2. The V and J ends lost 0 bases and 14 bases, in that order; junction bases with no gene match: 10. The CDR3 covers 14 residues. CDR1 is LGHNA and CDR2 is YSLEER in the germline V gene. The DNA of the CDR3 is TGCGCCAGCAGCCAAGATAGAACTAGCGATTATGAGTTCTTC. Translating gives CASSQDRTSDYEFF.

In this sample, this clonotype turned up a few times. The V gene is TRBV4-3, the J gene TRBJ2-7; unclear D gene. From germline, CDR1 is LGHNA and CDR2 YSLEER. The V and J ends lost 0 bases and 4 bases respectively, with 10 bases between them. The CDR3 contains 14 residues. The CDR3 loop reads CASSQDLERYEQYF. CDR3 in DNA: TGCGCCAGCAGCCAAGATCTCGAAAGGTACGAGCAGTACTTC.

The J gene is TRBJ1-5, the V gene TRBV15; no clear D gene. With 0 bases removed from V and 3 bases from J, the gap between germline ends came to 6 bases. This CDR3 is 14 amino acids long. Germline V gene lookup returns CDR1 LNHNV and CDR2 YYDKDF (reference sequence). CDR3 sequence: CATSRDRANQPQHF. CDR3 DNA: TGTGCCACCAGCAGAGATCGAGCCAATCAGCCCCAGCATTTT.

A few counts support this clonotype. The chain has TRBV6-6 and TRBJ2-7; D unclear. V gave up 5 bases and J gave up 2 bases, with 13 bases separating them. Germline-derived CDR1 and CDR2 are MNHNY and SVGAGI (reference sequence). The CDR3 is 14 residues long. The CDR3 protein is CASSNPPTAYEQYF. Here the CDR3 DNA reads TGTGCCAGCAGTAACCCGCCGACTGCCTACGAGCAGTACTTC.

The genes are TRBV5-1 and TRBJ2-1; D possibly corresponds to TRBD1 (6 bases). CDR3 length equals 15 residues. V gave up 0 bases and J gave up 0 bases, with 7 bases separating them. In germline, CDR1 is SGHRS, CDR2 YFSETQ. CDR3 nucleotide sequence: TGCGCCAGCAGCTTGGGACAGGACTCCTACAATGAGCAGTTCTTC. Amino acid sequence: CASSLGQDSYNEQFF.

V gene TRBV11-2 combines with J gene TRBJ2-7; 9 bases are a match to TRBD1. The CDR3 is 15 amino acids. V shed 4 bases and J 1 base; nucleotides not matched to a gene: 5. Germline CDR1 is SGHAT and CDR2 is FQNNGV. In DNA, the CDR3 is TGTGCCAGCAGCTCCTTGGACAGGGGATCCTACGAGCAGTACTTC. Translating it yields CASSSLDRGSYEQYF.

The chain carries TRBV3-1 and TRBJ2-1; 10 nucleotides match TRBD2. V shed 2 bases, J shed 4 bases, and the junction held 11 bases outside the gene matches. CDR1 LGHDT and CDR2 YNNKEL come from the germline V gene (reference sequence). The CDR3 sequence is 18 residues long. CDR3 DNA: TGTGCCAGCAGCCAATCATGGCCTACTAGCGGGAAATACAATGAGCAGTTCTTC. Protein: CASSQSWPTSGKYNEQFF.

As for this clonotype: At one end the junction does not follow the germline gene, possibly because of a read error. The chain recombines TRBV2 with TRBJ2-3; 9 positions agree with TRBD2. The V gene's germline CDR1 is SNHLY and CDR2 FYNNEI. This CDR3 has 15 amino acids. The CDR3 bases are TGTGCCAGCAGTAAGGGACTAGCAGGCACAGATAAGCAGTATTTT. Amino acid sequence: CASSKGLAGTDKQYF.